This T cell receptor beta chain originates from a study of blood T cell repertoires in COVID-19. This CDR3 is built from 15 residues. Germline V CDR1 and CDR2: LNHDA, SQIVND (reference sequence). V lost 5 bases to trimming and J lost 4 bases; unmatched junction nucleotides: 7. The assay was immunoSEQ multiplex PCR, and TCRdb's table has in-frame clones only and misses some. The sample lists 200,000 to 300,000 clones, about nine tenths occurring once. Sequenced material: PBMCs or T cells enriched from blood (not recorded which). The chain combines TRBV19 with TRBJ2-2; TRBD1 agrees at 7 bases. This sequence originates from a man between 35 and 55 years old who had recovered from COVID-19. The CDR3 region is CASSAGQVGTGELFF. Here the CDR3 DNA reads TGTGCCAGTAGTGCCGGACAGGTGGGCACCGGGGAGCTGTTTTTT.